The 11 T cell receptor beta chains below were found in one sample sequenced in a study of blood T cell repertoires in COVID-19. Sequencing used immunoSEQ multiplex PCR; TCRdb keeps in-frame clones, though not all of them. Found here are about 130,000 clones, 84% of them singletons; the top ten hold roughly 13%. Material for sequencing was peripheral blood. These TCRs come from a human donor in a cohort sampled during active COVID-19.

The chain links TRBV27 to TRBJ2-2; 8 nucleotides match TRBD2. Germline trimming cut 7 bases from V and 6 bases from J; bases unmatched to any gene: 13. The germline CDR1 and CDR2 sequences are MNHEY and SMNVEV (reference sequence). This CDR3 comprises 16 residues. The CDR3 DNA follows: TGTGCCAGCAAGAAAACCGGGGGGGCCGTGTCCGGGGAGCTGTTTTTT. Translated, it gives CASKKTGGAVSGELFF.

V gene TRBV27 combines with J gene TRBJ2-2; 7 bases align to TRBD1. Germline V gene sequence: CDR1 MNHEY, CDR2 SMNVEV (reference sequence). This CDR3 comprises 14 residues. V trimming: 4 bases; J trimming: 6 bases; junction bases outside the gene matches: 5. Here the CDR3 DNA reads TGTGCCAGCAGTTCTAACAGGGGTTCCGGGGAGCTGTTTTTT. Translating it yields CASSSNRGSGELFF.

V and J are TRBV5-4 and TRBJ2-7; 12 nucleotides line up with TRBD2. The CDR3 totals 15 residues. Germline trimming cut 4 bases from V and 6 bases from J; bases unmatched to any gene: 8. Germline V gene sequence: CDR1 SGHNT, CDR2 YYREEE (reference sequence). The CDR3 loop is CASSGRTSGVGEQYF. The CDR3 DNA reads as TGTGCCAGCAGCGGGCGGACTAGCGGGGTGGGCGAGCAGTACTTC.

This clone was counted between two and nine times. The chain employs TRBV10-3 and TRBJ1-1; 7 nucleotides agree with TRBD1. V lost 7 bases and J lost 4; bases outside the gene matches: 9. The V gene's germline CDR1 is ENHRY and CDR2 SYGVKD. The CDR3 totals 14 residues. CDR3 sequence (DNA): TGTGCCATCACCAGAAAGGGGGCAGGCACTGAAGCTTTCTTT. This gives the protein CAITRKGAGTEAFF.

The CDR3 is CASSEVDIPRGSPLHF. In nucleotides, the CDR3 is TGTGCCAGCAGTGAAGTCGATATCCCCAGGGGTTCACCCCTCCACTTT. This chain links TRBV6-1 with TRBJ1-6; D may be TRBD1 (6 bases). Between the trimmed V and J ends, which lost 1 base and 9 bases, there was a span of 16 bases. This CDR3 spans 16 amino acids. Germline lookup yields CDR1 MNHNS and CDR2 SASEGT.

The J gene is TRBJ2-2, the V gene TRBV7-9; maybe TRBD1 (5 bases). CDR1 and CDR2 from the germline V gene are SEHNR and FQNEAQ (reference sequence). CDR3 length equals 14 residues. V was cut by 5 bases and J by 7 bases, with 14 bases left in between. This CDR3 reads CASSPRTLSGELFF. In nucleotides, the CDR3 is TGTGCCAGCAGCCCCCGGACATTGAGCGGGGAGCTGTTTTTT.

The chain carries TRBV19 and TRBJ2-7; maybe TRBD2 (7 bases). Germline CDR1 is LNHDA and CDR2 is SQIVND (reference sequence). The CDR3 contains 15 residues. With 3 bases removed from V and 4 bases from J, the gap between germline ends came to 16 bases. The CDR3 sequence is CASSISRGGAYEQYF. For the CDR3, the DNA is TGTGCCAGTAGTATTTCTCGAGGGGGGGCATACGAGCAGTACTTC.

The chain uses TRBV15 and TRBJ1-2; D gene uncertain. The germline V and J ends were trimmed by 1 base and 7 bases, with 13 bases remaining between them. CDR1 is LNHNV, CDR2 YYDKDF, per germline (reference sequence). The CDR3 spans 14 residues. CDR3 residues: CATSRVGEGSGYTF. The CDR3 DNA follows: TGTGCCACCAGCAGAGTGGGCGAGGGTAGTGGCTACACCTTC.

J is TRBJ1-5 and V is TRBV28, with D perhaps TRBD1 (5 bases). The germline V gene encodes CDR1 MDHEN and CDR2 SYDVKM. The length of the CDR3 is 16 residues. V lost 6 bases to trimming and J lost 8 bases, with 23 bases between them. The CDR3 loop is CASRLARTPRWEPQHF. The CDR3 coding sequence is TGTGCCAGCAGACTGGCCAGGACACCCCGGTGGGAGCCCCAGCATTTT.

This rearrangement joins TRBV19 to TRBJ1-2; TRBD1 matches at 7 bases. The germline V gene encodes CDR1 LNHDA and CDR2 SQIVND (reference sequence). The CDR3 covers 15 residues. The V and J ends lost 10 bases and 0 bases, in that order; junction bases with no gene match: 11. CDR3 nucleotides: TGTGCCACAAAATGGACAGGCCAAGCTAACTATGGCTACACCTTC. Translating gives CATKWTGQANYGYTF.

This chain connects TRBV9 to TRBJ1-1; no firm D call. The CDR3 sequence is 14 residues long. Trimming took off 0 bases at V and 5 bases at J, with 11 bases between the two ends. Germline lookup yields CDR1 SGDLS and CDR2 YYNGEE. CDR3 amino acids: CASSVVPSGTEAFF. In DNA form, the CDR3 reads TGTGCCAGCAGCGTAGTACCCTCCGGGACTGAAGCTTTCTTT.